Presented here are 18 T cell receptor beta chains from one specimen sequenced in a study of cytomegalovirus exposure and HLA in healthy donors. PCR used 60 Vbeta primers and 13 Jbeta primers. The assay was immunoSEQ multiplex PCR, and TCRdb's table has in-frame clones only and misses some. Here the sample spans fewer than 150,000 clones, roughly 75% being singletons. The sequenced material came from PBMCs. The receptors shown here come from a man between 25 and 39 years old in good health and CMV-seronegative.

The rearrangement links TRBV5-6 to TRBJ1-1; 8 bases are shared with TRBD1. The CDR3 totals 14 residues. Germline V gives CDR1 SGHDT, CDR2 YYEEEE. Trimming at V came to 0 bases and at J to 9 bases, leaving 7 bases not matched to a gene. CDR3 sequence (DNA): TGTGCCAGCAGCTTGGAACCGGGACAGGAGCAAGCTTTCTTT. This translates into CASSLEPGQEQAFF. Full variable domain (remainder filled in from reference TRBV5-6 and TRBJ1-1): DAGVTQSPTHLIKTRGQQVTLRCSPKSGHDTVSWYQQALGQGPQFIFQYYEEEERQRGNFPDRFSGHQFPNYSSELNVNALLLGDSALYLCASSLEPGQEQAFFGQGTRLTVV.

The chain combines TRBV5-1 with TRBJ1-3; 8 bases line up with TRBD1. The CDR3 has 17 residues. Losses at the gene ends were 0 bases for V and 4 bases for J; bases not matched to a gene: 9. Germline loops: CDR1 SGHRS, CDR2 YFSETQ. The DNA of the CDR3 is TGCGCCAGCAGCTTGGTCGCCGTCAGGGGGCCGGGAAACACCATATATTTT. This translates into CASSLVAVRGPGNTIYF.

The CDR3 DNA follows: TGTGCCAGCAGCTTAGGCGCAGGGGGGATCACAGATACGCAGTATTTT. Translating gives CASSLGAGGITDTQYF. V gene TRBV7-9 combines with J gene TRBJ2-3, with D perhaps matching TRBD1 (7 bases). The V gene lost 1 base and the J gene lost 2 bases, with 13 bases spanning the gap. This CDR3 has 16 residues. Germline lookup yields CDR1 SEHNR and CDR2 FQNEAQ (reference sequence).

With regard to this clone: Different DNA sequences within this sample yield the same CDR3. This chain links TRBV7-9 with TRBJ2-7; D is possibly TRBD2 (5 bases). The CDR3 is made up of 11 amino acids. Germline V CDR1 and CDR2: SEHNR, FQNEAQ (reference sequence). The germline V and J ends were trimmed by 5 bases and 4 bases, with 6 bases remaining between them. The CDR3 DNA sequence: TGTGCCAGCAGCCCGGGGTACGAGCAGTACTTC. Translating it yields CASSPGYEQYF. The full variable domain, with the rest looked up from reference TRBV7-9 and TRBJ2-7, is DTGVSQNPRHKITKRGQNVTFRCDPISEHNRLYWYRQTLGQGPEFLTYFQNEAQLEKSRLLSDRFSAERPKGSFSTLEIQRTEQGDSAMYLCASSPGYEQYFGPGTRLTVT.

This chain connects TRBV7-6 to TRBJ2-2, with TRBD2 matching over 10 bases. The trim removed 7 bases at V and 5 bases at J, leaving 13 bases unmatched. The CDR3 sequence is 17 residues long. Germline assignment: CDR1 SGHVS and CDR2 FNYEAQ. CDR3 residues: CASTSEASGSGTGELFF. The CDR3, as DNA: TGTGCCAGCACCTCTGAGGCTAGCGGGAGTGGAACCGGGGAGCTGTTTTTT.

This chain joins TRBV9 and TRBJ2-3; D perhaps matches TRBD2 (6 bases). V lost 2 bases and J 2 bases, leaving 12 bases between the germline ends. Per the germline V gene, CDR1 is SGDLS and CDR2 is YYNGEE. This CDR3 contains 15 residues. The CDR3 here is CASSVLADFTDTQYF. In DNA form, the CDR3 reads TGTGCCAGCAGCGTGTTAGCGGATTTCACAGATACGCAGTATTTT.

Concerning this clone itself: The junction shows a germline mismatch at one end, possibly a read error. V usage is TRBV7-2 and J usage is TRBJ1-1; D perhaps matches TRBD1 (5 bases). CDR3 length: 14 residues. CDR1 SGHTA and CDR2 FQGNSA come from the germline V gene. The CDR3 loop is CASSSTGGRTLYPF. The DNA for the CDR3 is TGTGCCAGCAGCTCAACCGGGGGACGGACCCTATACCCTTTT. Complete variable domain (other parts from reference TRBV7-2 and TRBJ1-1): GAGVSQSPSNKVTEKGKDVELRCDPISGHTALYWYRQSLGQGLEFLIYFQGNSAPDKSGLPSDRFSAERTGGSVSTLTIQRTQQEDSAVYLCASSSTGGRTLYPFGQGTRLTVV.

In this sample, this clone turned up a few times. The genes are TRBV18 and TRBJ2-7; D is perhaps TRBD2 (5 bases). In germline, CDR1 is KGHSH, CDR2 LQKENI. V lost 2 bases to trimming and J lost 0 bases, with 14 bases between them. The CDR3 extends over 16 amino acids. This CDR3 reads CASSPVEGTSSYEQYF. CDR3 DNA sequence: TGTGCCAGCTCACCAGTTGAGGGCACCAGCTCCTACGAGCAGTACTTC. Drawing the rest from reference TRBV18 and TRBJ2-7, the complete variable domain is NAGVMQNPRHLVRRRGQEARLRCSPMKGHSHVYWYRQLPEEGLKFMVYLQKENIIDESGMPKERFSAEFPKEGPSILRIQQVVRGDSAAYFCASSPVEGTSSYEQYFGPGTRLTVT.

The chain has TRBV27 and TRBJ1-1, with D possibly matching TRBD1 (5 bases). CDR3 length equals 15 residues. Germline CDR1 reads MNHEY; CDR2 reads SMNVEV (reference sequence). V lost 4 bases, J lost 0 bases, and 12 bases lay in between. This CDR3 reads CASSSGGKMNTEAFF. Written as DNA, the CDR3 is TGTGCCAGCAGTTCCGGGGGAAAGATGAACACTGAAGCTTTCTTT.

This clone was recorded only once. This chain links TRBV28 with TRBJ1-2; maybe TRBD1 (6 bases). Germline V gives CDR1 MDHEN, CDR2 SYDVKM. This CDR3 spans 12 amino acids. Trimming removed 6 bases at V and 3 bases at J, with 8 bases between. The CDR3 reads CASRDSHYGYTF. The CDR3 nucleotides read TGTGCCAGCAGGGACAGCCACTATGGCTACACCTTC.

CDR3 DNA sequence: TGTGCCAGCAGCTCCATGACTAGCGGGAGGATTACAGATACGCAGTATTTT. It specifies CASSSMTSGRITDTQYF. The chain links TRBV7-9 to TRBJ2-3, with TRBD2 matching over 13 bases. CDR3 length: 17 residues. Germline V lookup: CDR1 SEHNR, CDR2 FQNEAQ (reference sequence). V trimming: 4 bases; J trimming: 3 bases; junction bases outside the gene matches: 7.

A note on this clone: The junction shows a germline mismatch at one end, possibly a read error. The same CDR3 can be traced to other DNA sequences in this sample. The rearrangement joins TRBV10-3 to TRBJ1-1, with TRBD1 as a possible D gene (6 bases). This CDR3 has 14 amino acids. Germline CDR1 ENHRY, CDR2 SYGVKD. The CDR3 loop is CAISATGSDTEAFF. As DNA, the CDR3 is TGTGCCATCAGTGCCACAGGGTCCGACACTGAAGCTTTCTTC.

This chain links TRBV19 with TRBJ2-7; the match to TRBD2 covers 7 bases. In germline, CDR1 is LNHDA, CDR2 SQIVND (reference sequence). V lost 3 bases, J lost 5 bases, and 7 bases stayed unmatched. The CDR3 sequence is 14 residues long. The chain's CDR3 is CASSIWGGSNEQYF. Here the CDR3 DNA reads TGTGCCAGTAGTATCTGGGGCGGGAGCAACGAGCAGTACTTC.

J is TRBJ1-2 and V is TRBV2; weak D call: TRBD1 (6 bases). The CDR3 spans 15 residues. Deletions cut 6 bases from V and 6 bases from J, with 20 bases between. Looked up from germline, CDR1 is SNHLY and CDR2 is FYNNEI. CDR3 amino acids: CASSAPEQGIDGYTF. CDR3 sequence (DNA): TGTGCCAGCAGCGCCCCGGAACAGGGAATCGATGGCTACACCTTC.

This sequence joins TRBV28 and TRBJ1-1; D gene unclear. Deletions cut 5 bases from V and 1 base from J, with 17 bases between. The CDR3 runs to 16 residues. The germline V gene encodes CDR1 MDHEN and CDR2 SYDVKM. The CDR3 spells CASSRTRGFGNTEAFF. Here the CDR3 DNA reads TGTGCCAGCAGTCGTACACGGGGTTTCGGGAACACTGAAGCTTTCTTT.

The chain is built from TRBV5-1 and TRBJ2-1; 7 bases fit TRBD1. The CDR3 is 16 amino acids. CDR1 SGHRS and CDR2 YFSETQ come from the germline V gene. V was pared by 0 bases and J by 0 bases, with 3 bases of the junction left unmatched. The CDR3 sequence: CASSLAGTVSYNEQFF. DNA for the CDR3: TGCGCCAGCAGCTTGGCCGGGACAGTCTCCTACAATGAGCAGTTCTTC.

V is TRBV27 and J is TRBJ2-1; D gene ambiguous. The germline CDR1 and CDR2 sequences are MNHEY and SMNVEV (reference sequence). Between the trimmed V and J ends, which lost 6 bases and 1 base, there was a span of 10 bases. The CDR3 has 14 residues. For the CDR3, the DNA is TGTGCCAGCAGCTTAAGGAGATCCTACAATGAGCAGTTCTTC. Amino acid sequence: CASSLRRSYNEQFF.

This CDR3 is CASSLLGGTDTQYF. CDR3 in DNA: TGTGCCAGCAGCCTACTCGGGGGTACAGATACGCAGTATTTT. The V gene is TRBV27, the J gene TRBJ2-3, with D maybe TRBD2 (6 bases). V was clipped by 6 bases and J by 3 bases, with 13 bases between them. Looked up from germline, CDR1 is MNHEY and CDR2 is SMNVEV (reference sequence). CDR3 length equals 14 residues.